The next 23 T cell receptor beta chains were all read from a single sample in a study of OX40 agonist ivuxolimab in advanced cancers. Measured with immunoSEQ multiplex PCR; TCRdb has only the in-frame clones, and not every one. The repertoire consists of roughly 100,000 clones, with 90% occurring once and the leading ten covering 0.45% to 0.5%. Sequencing used CD4+ or CD8+ T cells sorted from blood, obtained in a trial of the OX40 agonist ivuxolimab. The receptors originated from an adult with an advanced solid tumor such as melanoma, head and neck, liver or kidney cancer.

This clone was observed a single time. The chain combines TRBV5-5 with TRBJ2-7; D is ambiguous. The CDR3 contains 12 residues. V lost 6 bases, J lost 0 bases, and 7 bases lay in between. The germline V gene has CDR1 SGHKS and CDR2 YYEKEE (reference sequence). The CDR3 DNA is TGTGCCAGCACCCTGAGCTCCTACGAGCAGTACTTC. Amino acids: CASTLSSYEQYF.

The chain recombines TRBV6-1 with TRBJ2-7; 7 bases match TRBD1. Per germline, CDR1 MNHNS and CDR2 SASEGT. J lost 4 bases, V lost 6 bases, and 9 bases had no gene match. The CDR3 runs to 14 residues. The CDR3: CASSSGTDNYEQYF. The CDR3, as DNA: TGTGCCAGCAGCTCCGGGACAGACAATTACGAGCAGTACTTC.

This sequence joins TRBV4-2 and TRBJ2-1; 8 bases fit TRBD1. Looked up from germline, CDR1 is LGHNA and CDR2 is YNFKEQ. The trim removed 1 base at V and 6 bases at J, leaving 5 bases unmatched. The CDR3 contains 15 residues. The DNA of the CDR3 is TGTGCCAGCAGCCAAGCTCAGGGGGCGCCCAATGAGCAGTTCTTC. Its protein product is CASSQAQGAPNEQFF.

The chain has TRBV7-2 and TRBJ1-5; a possible D gene is TRBD1 (5 bases). CDR3 size: 15 residues. CDR1 SGHTA and CDR2 FQGNSA come from the germline V gene. V gave up 0 bases and J gave up 5 bases, with 11 bases separating them. CDR3 sequence (DNA): TGTGCCAGCAGCTTAGCAAGGGACGGGTATCAGCCCCAGCATTTT. Its translation is CASSLARDGYQPQHF.

The table lists this clone with a few counts. This chain connects TRBV7-2 to TRBJ1-1; no definite D call. This CDR3 region has 13 residues. V lost 1 base to trimming and J lost 9 bases, with 12 bases between them. CDR1 and CDR2 (germline): SGHTA, FQGNSA. DNA for the CDR3: TGTGCCAGCAGCTTAGGTCCTACCTTACAAGCTTTCTTT. Protein product: CASSLGPTLQAFF. The whole variable domain, remainder taken from reference TRBV7-2 and TRBJ1-1, is GAGVSQSPSNKVTEKGKDVELRCDPISGHTALYWYRQSLGQGLEFLIYFQGNSAPDKSGLPSDRFSAERTGGSVSTLTIQRTQQEDSAVYLCASSLGPTLQAFFGQGTRLTVV.

The genes are TRBV19 and TRBJ1-3; the match to TRBD1 covers 8 bases. The CDR3 is 18 residues long. CDR1 LNHDA and CDR2 SQIVND come from the germline V gene (reference sequence). Germline trimming cut 7 bases from V and 1 base from J; bases unmatched to any gene: 15. CDR3 residues: CASIPGGPWTGSGNTIYF. DNA for the CDR3: TGTGCCAGTATTCCTGGTGGGCCATGGACAGGGTCTGGAAACACCATATATTTT.

V gene TRBV5-1 combines with J gene TRBJ2-6; 7 nucleotides line up with TRBD1. The germline V gene has CDR1 SGHRS and CDR2 YFSETQ. J was trimmed by 0 bases and V by 0 bases; bases with no gene match: 9. This CDR3 is built from 19 residues. CDR3 DNA sequence: TGCGCCAGCAGCTTGGGACAGGGCGGGCCCGCCTCTGGGGCCAACGTCCTGACTTTC. Its translation: CASSLGQGGPASGANVLTF. Full variable domain (rest looked up from reference TRBV5-1 and TRBJ2-6): KAGVTQTPRYLIKTRGQQVTLSCSPISGHRSVSWYQQTPGQGLQFLFEYFSETQRNKGNFPGRFSGRQFSNSRSEMNVSTLELGDSALYLCASSLGQGGPASGANVLTFGAGSRLTVL.

This chain joins TRBV28 and TRBJ1-4, with a possible D match to TRBD1 (6 bases). The CDR3 sequence is 13 residues long. Germline lookup yields CDR1 MDHEN and CDR2 SYDVKM. The V end lost 9 bases, the J end lost 2 bases, and 10 bases lay between the germline ends. The CDR3: CASVQGTNEKLFF. CDR3 nucleotide sequence: TGTGCCAGTGTACAGGGCACTAATGAAAAACTGTTTTTT.

V usage is TRBV27 and J usage is TRBJ1-1, with D hard to call. Trimming took off 4 bases at V and 4 bases at J, with 10 bases between the two ends. Germline V gene data show CDR1 as MNHEY and CDR2 as SMNVEV (reference sequence). This CDR3 comprises 13 residues. CDR3 coding DNA: TGTGCCAGCAGTTCAGGACCAATCACTGAAGCTTTCTTT. Residues: CASSSGPITEAFF.

The chain combines TRBV7-2 with TRBJ2-3; no definite D call. Germline lookup yields CDR1 SGHTA and CDR2 FQGNSA. Trimming cost V 3 bases and J 7 bases, with 11 bases left between them. The CDR3 consists of 13 residues. The CDR3 sequence: CASSFVGTHTQYF. The CDR3 DNA sequence: TGTGCCAGCAGCTTCGTGGGCACTCATACGCAGTATTTT.

The rearrangement joins TRBV9 to TRBJ2-1; D is unclear. Germline loops: CDR1 SGDLS, CDR2 YYNGEE. CDR3 length equals 13 residues. The V end lost 2 bases, the J end lost 9 bases, and 12 bases lay between the germline ends. The CDR3 coding sequence is TGTGCCAGCAGCGTTAACCTGGTGGGTGAGCAGTTCTTC. As protein: CASSVNLVGEQFF.

The chain is built from TRBV7-2 and TRBJ2-6; D not certain. V was shortened by 0 bases and J by 2 bases, with 8 bases between the two germline ends. The germline V gene encodes CDR1 SGHTA and CDR2 FQGNSA. This CDR3 has 16 residues. The CDR3, as DNA: TGTGCCAGCAGCTTAGCCACGAGAACTGGGGCCAACGTCCTGACTTTC. Protein sequence: CASSLATRTGANVLTF.

J is TRBJ2-4 and V is TRBV7-9; maybe TRBD1 (6 bases). CDR1 and CDR2 from the germline V gene are SEHNR and FQNEAQ (reference sequence). V lost 1 base and J lost 9, with 10 bases in between. There are 13 residues in the CDR3. The CDR3 sequence is CASSLEQGFIQYF. The CDR3 DNA sequence: TGTGCCAGCAGCTTAGAGCAGGGGTTCATTCAGTACTTC.

CDR3 protein: CATSRDTSYEQYF. In DNA form, the CDR3 reads TGTGCCACCAGCAGGGACACCTCCTACGAGCAGTACTTC. J is TRBJ2-7 and V is TRBV15, with D perhaps matching TRBD1 (5 bases). Germline CDR1 is LNHNV and CDR2 is YYDKDF (reference sequence). V gave up 3 bases and J gave up 0 bases, with 6 bases separating them. The CDR3 is made up of 13 amino acids. The full variable domain, completed using reference TRBV15 and TRBJ2-7, is DAMVIQNPRYQVTQFGKPVTLSCSQTLNHNVMYWYQQKSSQAPKLLFHYYDKDFNNEADTPDNFQSRRPNTSFCFLDIRSPGLGDTAMYLCATSRDTSYEQYFGPGTRLTVT.

V is TRBV9 and J is TRBJ1-1; D gene ambiguous. The V end was cut by 2 bases, the J end by 2 bases, with 10 bases between. The germline CDR1 and CDR2 sequences are SGDLS and YYNGEE. This CDR3 has 14 residues. CDR3 in DNA: TGTGCCAGCAGCGTTAACACGAGAAACACTGAAGCTTTCTTT. Translation gives CASSVNTRNTEAFF.

The chain joins TRBV21-1 to TRBJ1-5. TRBV21-1 is a pseudogene segment. CDR3 length: 15 amino acids. CDR3 nucleotides: TGTGCCAGCAGCATCATACGGCAGCTCAATCAGCCCCAGCATTTT. It encodes CASSIIRQLNQPQHF.

The J gene is TRBJ2-6, the V gene TRBV2, with D uncertain. V was trimmed by 1 base and J by 0 bases, leaving 7 bases between them. Per the germline V gene, CDR1 is SNHLY and CDR2 is FYNNEI. CDR3 length equals 16 residues. The CDR3 reads CASSEGVPSGANVLTF. CDR3 coding DNA: TGTGCCAGCAGTGAAGGGGTGCCCTCTGGGGCCAACGTCCTGACTTTC. Combining the CDR3 with reference TRBV2 and TRBJ2-6 gives the whole variable domain EPEVTQTPSHQVTQMGQEVILRCVPISNHLYFYWYRQILGQKVEFLVSFYNNEISEKSEIFDDQFSVERPDGSNFTLKIRSTKLEDSAMYFCASSEGVPSGANVLTFGAGSRLTVL.

This chain uses TRBV29-1 with TRBJ1-1; perhaps TRBD1 as D (5 bases). Deletions cut 1 base from V and 2 bases from J, with 8 bases between. The germline CDR1 and CDR2 sequences are SQVTM and ANQGSEA. CDR3 length: 13 residues. CDR3 amino acids: CSVEAQGNTEAFF. The CDR3, as DNA: TGCAGCGTTGAAGCCCAGGGAAACACTGAAGCTTTCTTT.

This chain uses TRBV19 with TRBJ1-5, with D maybe TRBD1 (5 bases). Germline V CDR1 and CDR2: LNHDA, SQIVND (reference sequence). The CDR3 length is 15 residues. Trimming took 1 base from V and 0 from J, leaving 7 bases between them. The CDR3 DNA follows: TGTGCCAGTAGTATAGGGGGACGTAGCAATCAGCCCCAGCATTTT. Residues: CASSIGGRSNQPQHF.

This chain's CDR3 is CASTRTANTEAFF. CDR3 DNA sequence: TGTGCCAGCACTAGGACGGCAAACACTGAAGCTTTCTTT. The chain couples TRBV6-1 to TRBJ1-1; no clear D. The length of the CDR3 is 13 residues. Germline-derived CDR1 and CDR2 are MNHNS and SASEGT. V dropped 7 bases and J dropped 2 bases, with 11 bases sitting between them.

This clone was counted a single time. This chain links TRBV6-1 with TRBJ2-7, with 9 bases fitting TRBD1. In germline, CDR1 is MNHNS, CDR2 SASEGT. V lost 11 bases and J lost 5; bases outside the gene matches: 4. The CDR3 length is 11 residues. CDR3 in DNA: TGTGCCGGCCGACAGGGGGACGAGCAGTACTTC. Translated: CAGRQGDEQYF.

This sequence joins TRBV5-1 and TRBJ2-5, with 8 bases matching TRBD2. The length of the CDR3 is 15 residues. The germline CDR1 and CDR2 sequences are SGHRS and YFSETQ. V trimming: 3 bases; J trimming: 4 bases; junction bases outside the gene matches: 8. Here the CDR3 reads CASSSTGGPGETQYF. The CDR3 region has the DNA TGCGCCAGCAGCTCAACGGGGGGGCCTGGAGAGACCCAGTACTTC. Full variable domain (rest looked up from reference TRBV5-1 and TRBJ2-5): KAGVTQTPRYLIKTRGQQVTLSCSPISGHRSVSWYQQTPGQGLQFLFEYFSETQRNKGNFPGRFSGRQFSNSRSEMNVSTLELGDSALYLCASSSTGGPGETQYFGPGTRLLVL.

Only one count was recorded for this clone. The rearrangement uses TRBV28 and TRBJ2-7; 7 bases are a match to TRBD1. The CDR3 sequence is 13 residues long. Looked up from germline, CDR1 is MDHEN and CDR2 is SYDVKM. Trimming removed 10 bases from V and 6 bases from J; junction bases left unmatched: 12. The chain's CDR3 is CAIAGGQLIEQYF. CDR3 DNA sequence: TGTGCCATCGCTGGGGGACAGTTGATCGAGCAGTACTTC.